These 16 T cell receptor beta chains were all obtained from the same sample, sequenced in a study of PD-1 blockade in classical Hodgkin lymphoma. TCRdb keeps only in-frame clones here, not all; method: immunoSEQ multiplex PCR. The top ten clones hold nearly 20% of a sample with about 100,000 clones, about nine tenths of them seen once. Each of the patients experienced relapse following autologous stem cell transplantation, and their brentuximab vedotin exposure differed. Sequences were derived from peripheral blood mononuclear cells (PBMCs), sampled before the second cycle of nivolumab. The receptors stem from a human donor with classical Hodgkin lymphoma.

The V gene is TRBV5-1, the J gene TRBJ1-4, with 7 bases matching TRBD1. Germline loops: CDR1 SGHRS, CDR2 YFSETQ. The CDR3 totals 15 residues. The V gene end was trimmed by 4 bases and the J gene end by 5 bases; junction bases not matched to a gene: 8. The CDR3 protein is CASSRIQGTNEKLFF. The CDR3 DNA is TGCGCCAGCAGCCGCATACAGGGGACAAATGAAAAACTGTTTTTT.

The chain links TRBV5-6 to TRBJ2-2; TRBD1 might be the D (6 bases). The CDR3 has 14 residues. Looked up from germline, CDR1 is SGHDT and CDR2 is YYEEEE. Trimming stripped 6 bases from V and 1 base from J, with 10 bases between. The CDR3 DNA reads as TGTGCCAGCACCATGACAGGGAACACCGGGGAGCTGTTTTTT. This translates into CASTMTGNTGELFF.

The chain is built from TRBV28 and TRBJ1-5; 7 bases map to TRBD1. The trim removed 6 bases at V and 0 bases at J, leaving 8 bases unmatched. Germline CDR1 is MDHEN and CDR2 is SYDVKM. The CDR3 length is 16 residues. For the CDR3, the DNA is TGTGCCAGCAGGAGGGGGCCCAGATATAGCAATCAGCCCCAGCATTTT. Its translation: CASRRGPRYSNQPQHF.

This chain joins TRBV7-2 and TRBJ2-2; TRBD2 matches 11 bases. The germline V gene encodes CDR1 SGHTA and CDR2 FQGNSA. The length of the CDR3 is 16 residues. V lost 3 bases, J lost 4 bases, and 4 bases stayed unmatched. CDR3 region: CASSFPLAGGTGELFF. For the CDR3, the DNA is TGTGCCAGCAGCTTCCCTCTAGCGGGGGGCACCGGGGAGCTGTTTTTT.

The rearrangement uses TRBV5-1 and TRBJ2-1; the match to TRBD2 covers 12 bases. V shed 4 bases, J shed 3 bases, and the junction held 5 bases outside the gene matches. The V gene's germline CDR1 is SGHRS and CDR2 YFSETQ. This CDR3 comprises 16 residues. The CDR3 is CASSRTSGELYNEQFF. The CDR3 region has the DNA TGCGCCAGCAGCCGGACTAGCGGGGAACTCTACAATGAGCAGTTCTTC.

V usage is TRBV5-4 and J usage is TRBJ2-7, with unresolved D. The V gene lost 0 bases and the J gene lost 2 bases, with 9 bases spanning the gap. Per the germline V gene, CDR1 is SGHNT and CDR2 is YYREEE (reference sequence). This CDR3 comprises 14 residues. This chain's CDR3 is CASSLGHLPYEQYF. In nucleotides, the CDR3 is TGTGCCAGCAGCTTGGGCCATCTTCCCTACGAGCAGTACTTC.

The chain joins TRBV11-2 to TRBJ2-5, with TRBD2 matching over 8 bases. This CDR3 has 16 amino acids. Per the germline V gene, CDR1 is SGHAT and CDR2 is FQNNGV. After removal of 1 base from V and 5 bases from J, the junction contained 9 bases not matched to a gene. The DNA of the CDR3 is TGTGCCAGCAGCTTAGGGTCAGCGGGAGACTTGGAGACCCAGTACTTC. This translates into CASSLGSAGDLETQYF. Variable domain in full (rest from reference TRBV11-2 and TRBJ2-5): EAGVAQSPRYKIIEKRQSVAFWCNPISGHATLYWYQQILGQGPKLLIQFQNNGVVDDSQLPKDRFSAERLKGVDSTLKIQPAKLEDSAVYLCASSLGSAGDLETQYFGPGTRLLVL.

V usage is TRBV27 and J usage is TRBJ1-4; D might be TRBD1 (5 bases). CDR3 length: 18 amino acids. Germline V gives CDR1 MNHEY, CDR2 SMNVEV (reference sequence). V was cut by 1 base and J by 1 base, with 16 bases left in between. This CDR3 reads CASSLFPGGVRTNEKLFF. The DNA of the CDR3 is TGTGCCAGCAGTTTATTCCCCGGGGGAGTGAGAACTAATGAAAAACTGTTTTTT. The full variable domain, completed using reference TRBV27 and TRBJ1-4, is EAQVTQNPRYLITVTGKKLTVTCSQNMNHEYMSWYRQDPGLGLRQIYYSMNVEVTDKGDVPEGYKVSRKEKRNFPLILESPSPNQTSLYFCASSLFPGGVRTNEKLFFGSGTQLSVL.

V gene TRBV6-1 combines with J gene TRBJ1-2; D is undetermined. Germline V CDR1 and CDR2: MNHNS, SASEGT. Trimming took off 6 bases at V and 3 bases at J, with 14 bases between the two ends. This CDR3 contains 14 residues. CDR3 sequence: CASSPRDGDYGYTF. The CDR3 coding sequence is TGTGCCAGCAGCCCCCGGGATGGGGACTATGGCTACACCTTC.

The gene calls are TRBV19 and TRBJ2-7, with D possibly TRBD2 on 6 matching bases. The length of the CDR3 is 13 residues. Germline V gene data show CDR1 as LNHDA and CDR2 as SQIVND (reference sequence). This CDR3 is CAAGHRLGYEQYF. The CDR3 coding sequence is TGTGCTGCGGGGCATCGGCTGGGGTACGAGCAGTACTTC.

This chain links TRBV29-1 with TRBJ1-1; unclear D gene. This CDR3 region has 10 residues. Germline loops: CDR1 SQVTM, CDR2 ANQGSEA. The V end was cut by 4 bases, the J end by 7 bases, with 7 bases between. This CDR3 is CSVGEVEAFF. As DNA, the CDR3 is TGCAGCGTTGGGGAGGTTGAAGCTTTCTTT.

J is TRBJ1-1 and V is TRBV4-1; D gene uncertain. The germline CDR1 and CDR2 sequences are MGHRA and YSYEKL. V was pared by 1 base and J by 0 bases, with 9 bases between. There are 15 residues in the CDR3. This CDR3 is CASSQGWSMNTEAFF. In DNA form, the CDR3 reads TGCGCCAGCAGCCAAGGATGGAGTATGAACACTGAAGCTTTCTTT.

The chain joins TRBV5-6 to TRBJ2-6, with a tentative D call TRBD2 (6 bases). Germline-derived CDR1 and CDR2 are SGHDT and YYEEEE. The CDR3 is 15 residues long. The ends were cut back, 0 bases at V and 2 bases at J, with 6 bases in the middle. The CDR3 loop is CASSLAGAGANVLTF. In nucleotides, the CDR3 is TGTGCCAGCAGCTTGGCGGGGGCTGGGGCCAACGTCCTGACTTTC.

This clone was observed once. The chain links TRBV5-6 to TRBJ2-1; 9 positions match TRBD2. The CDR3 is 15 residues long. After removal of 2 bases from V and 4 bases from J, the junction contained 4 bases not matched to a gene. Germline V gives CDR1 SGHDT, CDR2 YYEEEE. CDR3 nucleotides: TGTGCCAGCAGCTTCGCGGGAGGGAAATACAATGAGCAGTTCTTC. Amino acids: CASSFAGGKYNEQFF. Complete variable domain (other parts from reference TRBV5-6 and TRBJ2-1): DAGVTQSPTHLIKTRGQQVTLRCSPKSGHDTVSWYQQALGQGPQFIFQYYEEEERQRGNFPDRFSGHQFPNYSSELNVNALLLGDSALYLCASSFAGGKYNEQFFGPGTRLTVL.

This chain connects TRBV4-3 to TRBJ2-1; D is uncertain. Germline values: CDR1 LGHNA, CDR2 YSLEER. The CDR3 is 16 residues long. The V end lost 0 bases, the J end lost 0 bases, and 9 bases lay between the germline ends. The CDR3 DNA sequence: TGCGCCAGCAGCCAAGATGACCAGAGCTCCTACAATGAGCAGTTCTTC. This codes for CASSQDDQSSYNEQFF.

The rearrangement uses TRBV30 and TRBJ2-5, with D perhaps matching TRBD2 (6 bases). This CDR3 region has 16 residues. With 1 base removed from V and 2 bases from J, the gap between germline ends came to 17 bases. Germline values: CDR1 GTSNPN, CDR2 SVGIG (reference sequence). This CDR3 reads CAWSALGPSAQETQYF. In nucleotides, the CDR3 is TGTGCCTGGAGTGCCCTTGGCCCTAGCGCTCAAGAGACCCAGTACTTC. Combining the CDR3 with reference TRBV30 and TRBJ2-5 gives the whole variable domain SQTIHQWPATLVQPVGSPLSLECTVEGTSNPNLYWYRQAAGRGLQLLFYSVGIGQISSEVPQNLSASRPQDRQFILSSKKLLLSDSGFYLCAWSALGPSAQETQYFGPGTRLLVL.